These T cell receptor beta chains were read from a single sample in a study of long-term antiretroviral therapy in people with HIV. Profiled with immunoSEQ multiplex PCR; TCRdb holds only in-frame clones, not every one. Of roughly 7,100 clones detected, 65% to 85% appear once; the ten largest clones hold 23%. This material consisted of unsorted PBMCs, taken 1.1 years after starting antiretroviral therapy. These receptors all stem from a man aged 35 to 55 with HIV. CDR3s include the opening cysteine and the closing phenylalanine or tryptophan. D genes are given only for firm matches. Not all rows give a size; the values are once, few, many and, for expanded clones, a class.

TGTGCCAGCAGGGGGCAGGGCGGTAATGAAAAACTGTTTTTT | CASRGQGGNEKLFF | TRBJ1-4 | TRBD1 | NA | TRBV5-3
TGTGCCTGGAGAAAATGGCGGGACACAGATACGCAGTATTTT | CAWRKWRDTDTQYF | TRBJ2-3 | NA | NA | TRBV30
TGTGCCAGCACCACGCCTGGGAATCCCTACGAGCAGTACTTC | CASTTPGNPYEQYF | TRBJ2-7 | NA | NA | TRBV5-4
TGCGCCAGCAGCGGGTGGGGGACAGATACGCAGTATTTT | CASSGWGTDTQYF | TRBJ2-3 | NA | NA | TRBV5-1
TGTGCCAGCAGCCCACCAGGGGCCGGGGAGCTGTTTTTT | CASSPPGAGELFF | TRBJ2-2 | NA | NA | TRBV5-4
TGTGCCAGCAGTGACCTCGCGGGGGGCATAGGAGATACGCAGTATTTT | CASSDLAGGIGDTQYF | TRBJ2-3 | TRBD2 | NA | TRBV2
TGTGCTGTAGGCGGTTTAAGGAATCAGCCCCAGCATTTT | CAVGGLRNQPQHF | TRBJ1-5 | NA | NA | TRBV30
TGCGCCAGCAGCTTGCACAGGGGAAACACTGAAGCTTTCTTT | CASSLHRGNTEAFF | TRBJ1-1 | TRBD1 | NA | TRBV5-1
TGTGCCAGTAGTATACTGGGGAACTATGGCTACACCTTC | CASSILGNYGYTF | TRBJ1-2 | NA | NA | TRBV19
TGTGCCGCCCGGGGAACAGGGGGCGGCACAGATACGCAGTATTTT | CAARGTGGGTDTQYF | TRBJ2-3 | TRBD1 | NA | TRBV10-3
TGCGCCAGCAGTCCTGGGGCTAGCGGACTCTACGAGCAGTACTTC | CASSPGASGLYEQYF | TRBJ2-7 | TRBD2 | NA | TRBV5-1
TGTGCTAGTGGTTTGCTAGGGACAGGGGAAGGTTCTGAAGCTTTCTTT | CASGLLGTGEGSEAFF | TRBJ1-1 | TRBD1 | NA | TRBV12-5
TGTGCCAGCAGCGTAGATAGACTCCAAGGGGGGCAGTATTTT | CASSVDRLQGGQYF | TRBJ2-3 | NA | NA | TRBV9
TGTGCCAGTAGTATTACAGTGACGGACTATGGCTACACCTTC | CASSITVTDYGYTF | TRBJ1-2 | NA | NA | TRBV19
TGCGCCAGCAGCTCCCCAGGTGATACCGGGGAGCTGTTTTTT | CASSSPGDTGELFF | TRBJ2-2 | NA | few | TRBV5-1
TGTGCCAGCTCACCATCAGACCTTTACCGGGGACAGGGGCACTACGAGCAGTACTTC | CASSPSDLYRGQGHYEQYF | TRBJ2-7 | TRBD1 | NA | TRBV18
TGTGCCAGCAGTCGGGACAGCAAAGCTTTCTTT | CASSRDSKAFF | TRBJ1-1 | TRBD1 | NA | TRBV7-9
TGTGCCAGCTCACCTCGGTACGTGACCCAGGTAGATTCACCCCTCCACTTT | CASSPRYVTQVDSPLHF | TRBJ1-6 | NA | NA | TRBV18
TGTGCCAGCATCGGAGGACTAGCGGGAGTGGGGCAGTACTTC | CASIGGLAGVGQYF | TRBJ2-7 | TRBD2 | few | TRBV6-1
TGTGCCAGCAGCTTGGAATGGGGTAATGAAAAACTGTTTTTT | CASSLEWGNEKLFF | TRBJ1-4 | NA | NA | TRBV5-8
TGTGCCAGCAAGGCCCTAGCTTCGGACAATGAGCAGTTCTTC | CASKALASDNEQFF | TRBJ2-1 | NA | NA | TRBV27
TGTGCCAGCAGCTTAGCGGAAGCCTCCTCCTACGAGCAGTACTTC | CASSLAEASSYEQYF | TRBJ2-7 | NA | few | TRBV7-8
TGTGCCAGCGAGGTAGGGTGGAAAAACACTGAAGCTTTCTTT | CASEVGWKNTEAFF | TRBJ1-1 | NA | NA | TRBV6-1
TGTGCCAGCAGTGAAGGCCAGGGGAACTATGGCTACACCTTC | CASSEGQGNYGYTF | TRBJ1-2 | NA | NA | TRBV2
TGTGCCAGCAGTAGTCTATTCTCTCAAGTGGATGGCTACACCTTC | CASSSLFSQVDGYTF | TRBJ1-2 | NA | NA | TRBV6-5
TGTGCCTGGAAAGGGTCGGGACGGTTGAACACTGAAGCTTTCTTT | CAWKGSGRLNTEAFF | TRBJ1-1 | NA | once | TRBV30
TGTGCCAGCAGGCCAGCTCAAGTGAACACTGAAGCTTTCTTT | CASRPAQVNTEAFF | TRBJ1-1 | NA | NA | TRBV6-6
TGTGCCAGCAGTGAAGCGCTTCGGTATAATTCACCCCTCCACTTT | CASSEALRYNSPLHF | TRBJ1-6 | NA | NA | TRBV2
TGTGCCAGCAGCTTATATGGGGGTCAGCCCCAGCATTTT | CASSLYGGQPQHF | TRBJ1-5 | NA | NA | TRBV7-2
TGCGCCAGCAGCCGACCGGGACAGGGAAACTATGGCTACACCTTC | CASSRPGQGNYGYTF | TRBJ1-2 | TRBD1 | few | TRBV4-1
TGTGCCAGCTCACTCGGACAGGGGAGCACAGATACGCAGTATTTT | CASSLGQGSTDTQYF | TRBJ2-3 | TRBD1 | NA | TRBV18
TGTGCCAGCAGCCCCCGGAGAGGAGATACTGAAGCTTTCTTT | CASSPRRGDTEAFF | TRBJ1-1 | NA | NA | TRBV11-2
TGTGCCTGGAGCGTCGGATTTAACTATGGCTACACCTTC | CAWSVGFNYGYTF | TRBJ1-2 | NA | once | TRBV30
TGTGCCAGCAGCCAACACTATGGGACAGGGGAGAACACTGAAGCTTTCTTT | CASSQHYGTGENTEAFF | TRBJ1-1 | TRBD1 | NA | TRBV14
TGCAGCCCCTGGGGGGGGACATCCTCCTACGAGCAGTACTTC | CSPWGGTSSYEQYF | TRBJ2-7 | NA | hyperexpanded | TRBV29-1
TGTGCCACCAGCAGAGACAGGGGAAACTATGGCTACACCTTC | CATSRDRGNYGYTF | TRBJ1-2 | NA | NA | TRBV15
TGCGCCAGCAGCTCTCAGGGCTACGACGACCAGTTCTTC | CASSSQGYDDQFF | TRBJ2-1 | NA | NA | TRBV5-1
TGTGCCAGTCTTAGCGGGGGGGCGATAGATACGCAGTATTTT | CASLSGGAIDTQYF | TRBJ2-3 | TRBD2 | NA | TRBV2
TGTGCCAGCAGTTTCGGTTCGGACGACGAGCAGTACTTC | CASSFGSDDEQYF | TRBJ2-7 | NA | NA | TRBV27
TGCGCCAGCAGCTTCGCCGGGACACCCCTGGGTGGAGCTTTCTTT | CASSFAGTPLGGAFF | TRBJ1-1 | NA | NA | TRBV4-1